The count of the clone carrying this TCR beta chain is one. What it binds is not known. This entry belongs to a study of cytomegalovirus exposure and HLA in healthy donors. In the study overall: The 90 to 150 validation repertoires used a platform that matched the one used for the approximately 620 first-cohort repertoires, as a later analysis reported.

The data were produced by immunoSEQ multiplex PCR, yet TCRdb's version contains in-frame clones alone and is incomplete. The table shows fewer than 400,000 clones, with approximately 86% occurring only once. Study observations and caveats: Altogether, 150 or so TCR beta chains were recorded as cytomegalovirus-associated.

The TCR originated in a man between 25 and 39 years old in good health and CMV-seronegative. The sample taken for sequencing was PBMCs.

The CDR3 sequence: CSVGQSYSNYGYTF. The CDR3 nucleotides read TGCAGCGTTGGACAGTCCTATTCTAACTATGGCTACACCTTC. The chain recombines TRBV29-1 with TRBJ1-2; D is perhaps TRBD1 (5 bases). Deletions cut 4 bases from V and 0 bases from J, with 12 bases between. The germline V gene has CDR1 SQVTM and CDR2 ANQGSEA. This CDR3 has 14 amino acids.